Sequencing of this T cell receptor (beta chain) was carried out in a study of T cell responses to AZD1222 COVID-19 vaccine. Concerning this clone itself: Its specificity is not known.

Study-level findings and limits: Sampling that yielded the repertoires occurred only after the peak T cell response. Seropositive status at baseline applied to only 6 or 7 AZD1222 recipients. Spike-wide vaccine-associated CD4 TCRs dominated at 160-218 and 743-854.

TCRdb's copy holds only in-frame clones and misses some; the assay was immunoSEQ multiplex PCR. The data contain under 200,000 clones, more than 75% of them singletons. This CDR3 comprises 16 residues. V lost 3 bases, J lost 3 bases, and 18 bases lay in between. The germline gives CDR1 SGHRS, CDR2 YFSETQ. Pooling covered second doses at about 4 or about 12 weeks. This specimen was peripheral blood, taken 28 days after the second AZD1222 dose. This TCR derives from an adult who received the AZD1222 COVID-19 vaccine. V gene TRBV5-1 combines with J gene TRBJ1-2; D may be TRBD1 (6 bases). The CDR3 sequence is CASSWAAGDGYYGYTF. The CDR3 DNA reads TGCGCCAGCAGCTGGGCGGCAGGGGATGGATACTATGGCTACACCTTC.